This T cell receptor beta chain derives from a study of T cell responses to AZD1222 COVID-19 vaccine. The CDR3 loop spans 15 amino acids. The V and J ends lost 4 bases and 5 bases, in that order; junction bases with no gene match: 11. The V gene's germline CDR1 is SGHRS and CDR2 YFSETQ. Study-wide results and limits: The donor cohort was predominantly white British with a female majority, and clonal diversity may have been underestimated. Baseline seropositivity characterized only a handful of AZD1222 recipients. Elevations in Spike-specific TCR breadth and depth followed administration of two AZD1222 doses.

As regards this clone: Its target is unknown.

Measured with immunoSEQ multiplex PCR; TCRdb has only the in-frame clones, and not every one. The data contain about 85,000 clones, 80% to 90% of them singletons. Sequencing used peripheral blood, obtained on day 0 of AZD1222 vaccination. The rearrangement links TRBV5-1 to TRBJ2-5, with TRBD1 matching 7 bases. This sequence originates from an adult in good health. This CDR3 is CASSLEGAEWETQYF. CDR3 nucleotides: TGCGCCAGCAGCCTCGAGGGGGCCGAATGGGAGACCCAGTACTTC.